These T cell receptor beta chains were read from a single sample in a study of blood T cell repertoires in COVID-19. Assay used: immunoSEQ multiplex PCR; TCRdb lists only in-frame clones, some missing. The sample includes approximately 200,000 clones, approximately 86% of them seen just once. The sequencing input was PBMCs or T cells enriched from blood (not recorded which). Receptors originate from a man younger than 30 with acute COVID-19. CDR3s include the opening cysteine and the closing phenylalanine or tryptophan. The D gene is left open where the match is weak. Clone size is stated in some rows and not others, as once, few, many or a class when expanded.

d_call: TRBD2
clone_size: NA
j_call: TRBJ2-3
cdr3_length: 16
v_call: TRBV4-1
cdr3_aa: CASSQGLAGGGDTQYF
cdr3_nt: TGCGCCAGCAGCCAAGGACTAGCGGGAGGGGGAGATACGCAGTATTTT

d_call: TRBD1
clone_size: NA
j_call: TRBJ1-2
cdr3_length: 18
v_call: TRBV4-2
cdr3_aa: CASSQDGGTGGAVYGYTF
cdr3_nt: TGTGCCAGCAGCCAAGATGGGGGGACAGGGGGCGCCGTCTATGGCTACACCTTC

d_call: NA
clone_size: NA
j_call: TRBJ1-2
cdr3_length: 12
v_call: TRBV14
cdr3_aa: CASSQGASFDTF
cdr3_nt: TGTGCCAGCAGCCAAGGGGCGAGTTTCGACACCTTC

d_call: NA
clone_size: NA
j_call: TRBJ2-7
cdr3_length: 12
v_call: TRBV5-1
cdr3_aa: CASSVSSYEQYF
cdr3_nt: TGCGCCAGCAGTGTGAGCTCCTACGAGCAGTACTTC

d_call: NA
clone_size: NA
j_call: TRBJ1-5
cdr3_length: 16
v_call: TRBV6-1
cdr3_aa: CASSEAWRGDNQPQHF
cdr3_nt: TGTGCCAGCAGTGAAGCTTGGAGGGGAGACAATCAGCCCCAGCATTTT

d_call: NA
clone_size: NA
j_call: TRBJ1-6
cdr3_length: 15
v_call: TRBV28
cdr3_aa: CASRSLGVRNSPLHF
cdr3_nt: TGTGCCAGCAGAAGTCTCGGGGTAAGGAATTCACCCCTCCACTTT

d_call: NA
clone_size: NA
j_call: TRBJ1-3
cdr3_length: 15
v_call: TRBV11-2
cdr3_aa: CASSLSGYSGNTIYF
cdr3_nt: TGTGCCAGCAGCCTAAGCGGCTACTCTGGAAACACCATATATTTT

d_call: NA
clone_size: few
j_call: TRBJ2-1
cdr3_length: 14
v_call: TRBV19
cdr3_aa: CASTLRGSGNEQFF
cdr3_nt: TGTGCCAGTACTTTGAGAGGGTCCGGCAATGAGCAGTTCTTC

d_call: NA
clone_size: NA
j_call: TRBJ2-1
cdr3_length: 13
v_call: TRBV4-1
cdr3_aa: CASSLPDWNEQFF
cdr3_nt: TGCGCCAGCAGCCTTCCGGACTGGAATGAGCAGTTCTTC

d_call: TRBD1
clone_size: NA
j_call: TRBJ2-7
cdr3_length: 15
v_call: TRBV6-5
cdr3_aa: CASSYASGTGFEQYF
cdr3_nt: TGTGCCAGCAGTTACGCCTCCGGGACAGGCTTCGAGCAGTACTTC

d_call: TRBD1
clone_size: few
j_call: TRBJ2-5
cdr3_length: 16
v_call: TRBV7-8
cdr3_aa: CASSLIGTGMWETQYF
cdr3_nt: TGTGCCAGCAGCTTAATTGGGACAGGGATGTGGGAGACCCAGTACTTC

d_call: NA
clone_size: NA
j_call: TRBJ1-1
cdr3_length: 15
v_call: TRBV12-5
cdr3_aa: CASGLPGLLNTEAFF
cdr3_nt: TGTGCTAGTGGTTTGCCGGGACTGCTGAACACTGAAGCTTTCTTT

d_call: TRBD2
clone_size: NA
j_call: TRBJ2-1
cdr3_length: 16
v_call: TRBV5-6
cdr3_aa: CASSPGLAGVGNEQFF
cdr3_nt: TGTGCCAGCAGCCCGGGACTAGCGGGAGTAGGGAATGAGCAGTTCTTC

d_call: TRBD1
clone_size: few
j_call: TRBJ1-1
cdr3_length: 14
v_call: TRBV9
cdr3_aa: CASSSYRDRDYAFF
cdr3_nt: TGTGCCAGCAGCTCTTACCGGGACAGAGATTACGCTTTCTTT

d_call: NA
clone_size: few
j_call: TRBJ2-5
cdr3_length: 12
v_call: TRBV27
cdr3_aa: CASSLRGETQYF
cdr3_nt: TGTGCCAGCAGTTTAAGGGGGGAGACCCAGTACTTC

d_call: TRBD2
clone_size: NA
j_call: TRBJ2-7
cdr3_length: 14
v_call: TRBV6-5
cdr3_aa: CASRRTSGSYEQYF
cdr3_nt: TGTGCCAGCAGGCGAACTAGCGGGAGTTACGAGCAGTACTTC

d_call: NA
clone_size: NA
j_call: TRBJ2-1
cdr3_length: 11
v_call: TRBV13
cdr3_aa: CASSQDLEQFF
cdr3_nt: TGTGCCAGCAGCCAGGATCTAGAGCAGTTCTTC

d_call: TRBD1
clone_size: NA
j_call: TRBJ1-1
cdr3_length: 14
v_call: TRBV19
cdr3_aa: CASPGQGAFTEAFF
cdr3_nt: TGTGCCAGCCCTGGGCAGGGGGCTTTCACTGAAGCTTTCTTT

d_call: NA
clone_size: NA
j_call: TRBJ1-4
cdr3_length: 16
v_call: TRBV19
cdr3_aa: CASTPPRGASNEKLFF
cdr3_nt: TGTGCCAGTACTCCCCCGCGCGGGGCCTCGAATGAAAAACTGTTTTTT

d_call: NA
clone_size: NA
j_call: TRBJ1-1
cdr3_length: 16
v_call: TRBV28
cdr3_aa: CASSFHGGASNTEAFF
cdr3_nt: TGTGCCAGCAGTTTTCACGGAGGGGCCTCGAACACTGAAGCTTTCTTT

d_call: TRBD2
clone_size: NA
j_call: TRBJ2-2
cdr3_length: 19
v_call: TRBV28
cdr3_aa: CASSLGGRWGTANTGELFF
cdr3_nt: TGTGCCAGCAGTCTCGGGGGGAGATGGGGGACCGCGAACACCGGGGAGCTGTTTTTT

d_call: NA
clone_size: NA
j_call: TRBJ2-3
cdr3_length: 15
v_call: TRBV7-8
cdr3_aa: CASSLAGYSTDTQYF
cdr3_nt: TGTGCCAGCAGCTTAGCGGGCTATAGCACAGATACGCAGTATTTT

d_call: NA
clone_size: NA
j_call: TRBJ1-6
cdr3_length: 15
v_call: TRBV6-5
cdr3_aa: CASLQGHGENSPLHF
cdr3_nt: TGTGCCAGCCTCCAGGGGCATGGCGAGAATTCACCCCTCCACTTT

d_call: TRBD1
clone_size: NA
j_call: TRBJ2-7
cdr3_length: 15
v_call: TRBV28
cdr3_aa: CASSLLGQGAHEQYF
cdr3_nt: TGTGCCAGCAGTTTATTGGGACAGGGGGCACACGAGCAGTACTTC

d_call: TRBD1
clone_size: NA
j_call: TRBJ1-2
cdr3_length: 14
v_call: TRBV30
cdr3_aa: CAWSVRGQGMGYTF
cdr3_nt: TGTGCCTGGAGTGTACGGGGACAGGGGATGGGCTACACCTTC

d_call: NA
clone_size: NA
j_call: TRBJ2-7
cdr3_length: 19
v_call: TRBV21-1
cdr3_aa: CASSNGTSGRASDSYEQYF
cdr3_nt: TGTGCCAGCAGCAATGGGACTAGCGGGAGGGCCTCAGACTCCTACGAGCAGTACTTC

d_call: TRBD1
clone_size: NA
j_call: TRBJ1-2
cdr3_length: 15
v_call: TRBV7-2
cdr3_aa: CASSVQLTGVAGYTF
cdr3_nt: TGTGCCAGCAGCGTACAACTGACAGGGGTGGCGGGCTACACCTTC

d_call: NA
clone_size: NA
j_call: TRBJ2-3
cdr3_length: 14
v_call: TRBV7-3
cdr3_aa: CASSLGVATDTQYF
cdr3_nt: TGTGCCAGCAGCTTAGGAGTAGCGACAGATACGCAGTATTTT

d_call: NA
clone_size: NA
j_call: TRBJ2-1
cdr3_length: 14
v_call: TRBV4-3
cdr3_aa: CASSQEFRFYEQFF
cdr3_nt: TGCGCCAGCAGCCAAGAATTTAGATTCTATGAGCAGTTCTTC

d_call: NA
clone_size: NA
j_call: TRBJ1-1
cdr3_length: 15
v_call: TRBV14
cdr3_aa: CASSQGYGGSTEAFF
cdr3_nt: TGTGCCAGCAGCCAAGGATACGGGGGGAGCACTGAAGCTTTCTTT

d_call: TRBD1
clone_size: NA
j_call: TRBJ1-1
cdr3_length: 15
v_call: TRBV4-3
cdr3_aa: CASSLGTGTNTEAFF
cdr3_nt: TGCGCCAGCAGCCTCGGGACAGGGACCAACACTGAAGCTTTCTTT

d_call: NA
clone_size: NA
j_call: TRBJ2-1
cdr3_length: 14
v_call: TRBV13
cdr3_aa: CASSLNAGDNEQFF
cdr3_nt: TGTGCCAGCAGCTTAAACGCAGGGGACAATGAGCAGTTCTTC

d_call: NA
clone_size: NA
j_call: TRBJ1-3
cdr3_length: 13
v_call: TRBV18
cdr3_aa: CASGGQPGNTIYF
cdr3_nt: TGTGCCAGCGGAGGACAGCCCGGAAACACCATATATTTT

d_call: NA
clone_size: NA
j_call: TRBJ2-7
cdr3_length: 11
v_call: TRBV20-1
cdr3_aa: CSASPPGEQYF
cdr3_nt: TGCAGTGCTAGCCCTCCGGGCGAGCAGTACTTC

d_call: NA
clone_size: NA
j_call: TRBJ1-1
cdr3_length: 13
v_call: TRBV10-1
cdr3_aa: CASSEADNTEAFF
cdr3_nt: TGCGCCAGCAGTGAGGCAGATAACACTGAAGCTTTCTTT

d_call: TRBD1
clone_size: NA
j_call: TRBJ2-7
cdr3_length: 12
v_call: TRBV29-1
cdr3_aa: CSVEGQSDEQYF
cdr3_nt: TGCAGCGTTGAGGGACAGTCGGACGAGCAGTACTTC

d_call: NA
clone_size: NA
j_call: TRBJ2-4
cdr3_length: 13
v_call: TRBV7-2
cdr3_aa: CASSSRVQNIQYF
cdr3_nt: TGTGCCAGCAGCTCCAGGGTCCAAAACATTCAGTACTTC

d_call: TRBD1
clone_size: NA
j_call: TRBJ1-1
cdr3_length: 17
v_call: TRBV7-3
cdr3_aa: CASSLSRDSEGDTEAFF
cdr3_nt: TGTGCCAGCAGCTTAAGTCGGGACAGCGAGGGGGACACTGAAGCTTTCTTT

d_call: NA
clone_size: NA
j_call: TRBJ2-2
cdr3_length: 17
v_call: TRBV24-1
cdr3_aa: CATSDPSTGHPDGELFF
cdr3_nt: TGTGCCACCAGTGATCCGTCTACGGGACACCCCGACGGGGAGCTGTTTTTT